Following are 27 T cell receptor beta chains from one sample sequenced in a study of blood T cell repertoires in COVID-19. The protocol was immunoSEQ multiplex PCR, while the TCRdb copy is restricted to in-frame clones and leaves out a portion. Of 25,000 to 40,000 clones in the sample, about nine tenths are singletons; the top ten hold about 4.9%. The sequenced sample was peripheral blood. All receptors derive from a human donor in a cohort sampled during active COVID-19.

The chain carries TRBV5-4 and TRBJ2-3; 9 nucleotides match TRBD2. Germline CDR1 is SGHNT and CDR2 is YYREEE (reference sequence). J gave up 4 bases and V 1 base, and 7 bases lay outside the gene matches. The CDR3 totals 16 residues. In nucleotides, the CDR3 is TGTGCCAGCAGCTTGCGGAGACTAGCGGAATCAGATACGCAGTATTTT. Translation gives CASSLRRLAESDTQYF. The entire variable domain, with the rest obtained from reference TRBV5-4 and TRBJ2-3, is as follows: ETGVTQSPTHLIKTRGQQVTLRCSSQSGHNTVSWYQQALGQGPQFIFQYYREEENGRGNFPPRFSGLQFPNYSSELNVNALELDDSALYLCASSLRRLAESDTQYFGPGTRLTVL.

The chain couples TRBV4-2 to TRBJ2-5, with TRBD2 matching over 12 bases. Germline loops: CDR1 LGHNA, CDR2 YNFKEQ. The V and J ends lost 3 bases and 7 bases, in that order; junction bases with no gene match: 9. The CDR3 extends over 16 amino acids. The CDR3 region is CASSQALAGGGRTQYF. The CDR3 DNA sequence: TGTGCCAGCAGCCAGGCGCTAGCGGGGGGGGGCCGGACCCAGTACTTC.

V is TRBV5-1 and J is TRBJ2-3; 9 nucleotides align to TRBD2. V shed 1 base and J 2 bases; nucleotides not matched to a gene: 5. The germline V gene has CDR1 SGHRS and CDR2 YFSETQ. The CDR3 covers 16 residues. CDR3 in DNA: TGCGCCAGCAGCTTGAGGGCGGGGGGGGCCACAGATACGCAGTATTTT. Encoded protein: CASSLRAGGATDTQYF.

CDR3 DNA sequence: TGCGCCAGCAGTTTCACCGAGAGCACAGATACGCAGTATTTT. This codes for CASSFTESTDTQYF. This chain uses TRBV5-1 with TRBJ2-3; D not certain. The CDR3 runs 14 residues. V lost 5 bases and J 0 bases, leaving 10 bases between the germline ends. Germline V lookup: CDR1 SGHRS, CDR2 YFSETQ.

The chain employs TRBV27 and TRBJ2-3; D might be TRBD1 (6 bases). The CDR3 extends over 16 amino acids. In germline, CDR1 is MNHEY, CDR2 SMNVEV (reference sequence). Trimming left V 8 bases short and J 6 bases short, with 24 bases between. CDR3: CASSNKGVVAYDTQYF. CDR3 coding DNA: TGTGCCAGCTCTAACAAGGGGGTTGTAGCTTATGATACGCAGTATTTT.

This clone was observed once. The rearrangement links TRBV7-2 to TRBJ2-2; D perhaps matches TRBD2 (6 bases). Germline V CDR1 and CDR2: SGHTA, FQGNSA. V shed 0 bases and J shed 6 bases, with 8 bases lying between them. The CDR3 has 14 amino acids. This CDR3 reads CASSLAGGSGELFF. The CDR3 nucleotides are TGTGCCAGCAGCTTAGCGGGGGGATCCGGGGAGCTGTTTTTT. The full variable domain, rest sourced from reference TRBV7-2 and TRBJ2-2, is GAGVSQSPSNKVTEKGKDVELRCDPISGHTALYWYRQSLGQGLEFLIYFQGNSAPDKSGLPSDRFSAERTGGSVSTLTIQRTQQEDSAVYLCASSLAGGSGELFFGEGSRLTVL.

CDR3 DNA sequence: TGTGCCAGCAGCCCGACAGGGGGCAACACCGGGGAGCTGTTTTTT. It encodes CASSPTGGNTGELFF. This chain connects TRBV7-9 to TRBJ2-2; 10 positions agree with TRBD1. CDR1 is SEHNR and CDR2 is FQNEAQ in the germline V gene (reference sequence). Trimming cost V 5 bases and J 2 bases; bases outside gene matches: 2. The CDR3 length is 15 residues. Full variable domain (missing parts from reference TRBV7-9 and TRBJ2-2): DTGVSQNPRHKITKRGQNVTFRCDPISEHNRLYWYRQTLGQGPEFLTYFQNEAQLEKSRLLSDRFSAERPKGSFSTLEIQRTEQGDSAMYLCASSPTGGNTGELFFGEGSRLTVL.

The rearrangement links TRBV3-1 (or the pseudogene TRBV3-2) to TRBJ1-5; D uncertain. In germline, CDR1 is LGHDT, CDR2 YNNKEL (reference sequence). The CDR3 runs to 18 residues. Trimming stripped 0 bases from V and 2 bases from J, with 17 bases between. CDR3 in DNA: TGTGCCAGCAGCCAAGATCGAGGAGTCCCTGTTGGCAATCAGCCCCAGCATTTT. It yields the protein CASSQDRGVPVGNQPQHF.

CDR3 region: CASSEGTSARTDTQYF. CDR3 nucleotide sequence: TGTGCCAGCAGTGAAGGGACTAGCGCCCGCACAGATACGCAGTATTTT. The rearrangement uses TRBV25-1 and TRBJ2-3; 10 nucleotides align to TRBD2. CDR3 length: 16 amino acids. Germline V CDR1 and CDR2: MGHDK, SYGVNS. V lost 2 bases and J lost 1; bases outside the gene matches: 3.

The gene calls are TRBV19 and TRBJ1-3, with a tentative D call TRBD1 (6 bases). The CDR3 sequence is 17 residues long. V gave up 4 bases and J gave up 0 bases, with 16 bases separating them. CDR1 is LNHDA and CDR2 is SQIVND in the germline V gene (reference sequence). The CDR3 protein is CASSTSGHGFSGNTIYF. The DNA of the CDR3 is TGTGCCAGTAGTACATCGGGACACGGATTCTCTGGAAACACCATATATTTT.

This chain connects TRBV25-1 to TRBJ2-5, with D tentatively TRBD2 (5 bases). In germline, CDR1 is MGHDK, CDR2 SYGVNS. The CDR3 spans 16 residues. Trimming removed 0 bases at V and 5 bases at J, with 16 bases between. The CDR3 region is CASSEYRAGGLETQYF. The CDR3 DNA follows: TGTGCCAGCAGTGAATATAGAGCAGGTGGACTTGAGACCCAGTACTTC.

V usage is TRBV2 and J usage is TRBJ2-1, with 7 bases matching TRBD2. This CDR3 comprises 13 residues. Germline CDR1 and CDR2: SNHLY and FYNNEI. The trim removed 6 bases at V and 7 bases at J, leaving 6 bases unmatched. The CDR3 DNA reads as TGTGCCAGCAGCGGGGGGACGGGAAATGAGCAGTTCTTC. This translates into CASSGGTGNEQFF.

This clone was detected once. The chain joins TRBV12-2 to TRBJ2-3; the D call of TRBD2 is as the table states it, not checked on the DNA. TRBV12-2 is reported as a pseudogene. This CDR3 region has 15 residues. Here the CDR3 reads CASRLIVVNTDTQYF. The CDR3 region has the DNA TGTGCAAGTCGCTTAATCGTTGTAAATACAGATACGCAGTATTTT.

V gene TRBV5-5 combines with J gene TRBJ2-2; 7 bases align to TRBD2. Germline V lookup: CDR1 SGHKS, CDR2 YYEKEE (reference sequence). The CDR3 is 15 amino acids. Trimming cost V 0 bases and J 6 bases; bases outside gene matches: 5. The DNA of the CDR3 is TGTGCCAGCAGCTTGGGGACTAGTTTCCCCGGGGAGCTGTTTTTT. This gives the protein CASSLGTSFPGELFF. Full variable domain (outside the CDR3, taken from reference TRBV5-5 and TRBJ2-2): DAGVTQSPTHLIKTRGQQVTLRCSPISGHKSVSWYQQVLGQGPQFIFQYYEKEERGRGNFPDRFSARQFPNYSSELNVNALLLGDSALYLCASSLGTSFPGELFFGEGSRLTVL.

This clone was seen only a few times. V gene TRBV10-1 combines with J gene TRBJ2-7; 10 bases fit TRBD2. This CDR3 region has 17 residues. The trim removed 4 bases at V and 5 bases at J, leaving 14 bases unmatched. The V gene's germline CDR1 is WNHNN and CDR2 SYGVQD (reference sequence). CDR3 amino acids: CASSGEGLAGEIDEQYV. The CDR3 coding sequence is TGCGCCAGCAGTGGGGAGGGGCTAGCGGGAGAGATCGACGAGCAGTACGTC.

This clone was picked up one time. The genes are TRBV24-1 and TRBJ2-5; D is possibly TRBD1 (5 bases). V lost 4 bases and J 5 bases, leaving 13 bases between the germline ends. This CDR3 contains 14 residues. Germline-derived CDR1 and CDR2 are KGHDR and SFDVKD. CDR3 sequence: CATSDWGNRETQYF. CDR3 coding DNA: TGTGCCACCAGTGACTGGGGCAACAGGGAGACCCAGTACTTC.

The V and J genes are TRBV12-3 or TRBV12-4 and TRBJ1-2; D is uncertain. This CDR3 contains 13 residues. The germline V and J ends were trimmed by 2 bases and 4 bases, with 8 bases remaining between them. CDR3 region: CASSLNSRYGYTF. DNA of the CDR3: TGTGCCAGCAGTTTAAATTCCCGCTATGGCTACACCTTC.

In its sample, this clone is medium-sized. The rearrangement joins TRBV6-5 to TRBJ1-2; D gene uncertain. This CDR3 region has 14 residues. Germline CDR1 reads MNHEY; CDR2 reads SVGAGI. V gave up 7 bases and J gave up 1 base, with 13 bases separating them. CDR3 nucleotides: TGTGCCAGCACTTGGAGGGCAGATAACTATGGCTACACCTTC. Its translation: CASTWRADNYGYTF.

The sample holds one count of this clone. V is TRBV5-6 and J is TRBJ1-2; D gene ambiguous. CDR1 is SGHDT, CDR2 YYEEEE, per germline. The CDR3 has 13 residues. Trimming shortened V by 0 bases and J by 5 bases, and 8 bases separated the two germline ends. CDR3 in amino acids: CASSLEGRYGYTF. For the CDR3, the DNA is TGTGCCAGCAGCTTGGAAGGGAGGTATGGCTACACCTTC.

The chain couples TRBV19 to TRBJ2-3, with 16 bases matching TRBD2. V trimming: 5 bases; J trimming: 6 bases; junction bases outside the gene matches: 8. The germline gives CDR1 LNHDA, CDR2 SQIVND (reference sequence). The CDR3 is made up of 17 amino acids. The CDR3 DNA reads TGTGCCAGTAGTTCACTCGGGACTAGCGGGGGGGCGGATACGCAGTATTTT. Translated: CASSSLGTSGGADTQYF. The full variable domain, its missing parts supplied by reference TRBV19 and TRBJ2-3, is DGGITQSPKYLFRKEGQNVTLSCEQNLNHDAMYWYRQDPGQGLRLIYYSQIVNDFQKGDIAEGYSVSREKKESFPLTVTSAQKNPTAFYLCASSSLGTSGGADTQYFGPGTRLTVL.

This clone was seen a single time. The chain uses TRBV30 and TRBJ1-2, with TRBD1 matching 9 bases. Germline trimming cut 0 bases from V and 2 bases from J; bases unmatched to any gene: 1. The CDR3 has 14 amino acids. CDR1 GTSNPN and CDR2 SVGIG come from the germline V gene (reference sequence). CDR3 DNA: TGTGCCTGGAGTGTAGGACAGGGGAACTATGGCTACACCTTC. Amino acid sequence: CAWSVGQGNYGYTF. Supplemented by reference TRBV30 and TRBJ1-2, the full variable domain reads SQTIHQWPATLVQPVGSPLSLECTVEGTSNPNLYWYRQAAGRGLQLLFYSVGIGQISSEVPQNLSASRPQDRQFILSSKKLLLSDSGFYLCAWSVGQGNYGYTFGSGTRLTVV.

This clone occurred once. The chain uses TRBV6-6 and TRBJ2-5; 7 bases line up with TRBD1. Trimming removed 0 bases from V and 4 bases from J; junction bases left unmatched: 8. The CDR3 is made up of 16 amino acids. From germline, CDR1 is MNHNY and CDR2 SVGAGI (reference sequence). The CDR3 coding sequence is TGTGCCAGCAGTTACTCGACAGGGCAGGGAGTAGAGACCCAGTACTTC. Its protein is CASSYSTGQGVETQYF.

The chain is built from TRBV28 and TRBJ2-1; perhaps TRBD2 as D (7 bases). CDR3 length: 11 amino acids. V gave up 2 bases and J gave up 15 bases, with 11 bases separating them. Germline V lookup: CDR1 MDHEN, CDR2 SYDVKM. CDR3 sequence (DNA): TGTGCCAGCAGTTTACGGGGGGCCTTGTTCTTC. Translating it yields CASSLRGALFF.

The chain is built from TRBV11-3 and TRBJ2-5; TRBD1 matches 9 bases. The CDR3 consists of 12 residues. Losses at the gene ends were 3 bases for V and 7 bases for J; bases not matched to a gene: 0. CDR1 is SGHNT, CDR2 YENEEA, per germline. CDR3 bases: TGTGCCAGCAGCTTGACAGGGGGGACCCAGTACTTC. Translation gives CASSLTGGTQYF.

This CDR3 reads CAIQGTGGFDYGYTF. DNA of the CDR3: TGTGCCATCCAAGGGACAGGGGGCTTCGACTATGGCTACACCTTC. J is TRBJ1-2 and V is TRBV28, with TRBD1 matching over 12 bases. This CDR3 has 15 residues. V lost 10 bases, J lost 3 bases, and 9 bases stayed unmatched. From germline, CDR1 is MDHEN and CDR2 SYDVKM.

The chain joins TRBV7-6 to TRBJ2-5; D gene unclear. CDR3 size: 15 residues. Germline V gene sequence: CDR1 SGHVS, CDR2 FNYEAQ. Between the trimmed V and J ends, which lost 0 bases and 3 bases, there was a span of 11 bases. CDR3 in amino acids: CASSLAEAIKETQYF. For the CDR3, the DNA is TGTGCCAGCAGCTTAGCAGAGGCTATAAAAGAGACCCAGTACTTC.

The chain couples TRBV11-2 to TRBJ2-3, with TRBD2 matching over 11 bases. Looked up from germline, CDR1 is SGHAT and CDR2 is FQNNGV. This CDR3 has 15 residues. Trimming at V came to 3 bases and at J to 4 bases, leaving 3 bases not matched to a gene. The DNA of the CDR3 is TGTGCCAGCAGCTTCACTAGCGGGGGCTCAGATACGCAGTATTTT. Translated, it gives CASSFTSGGSDTQYF.